One and the same sample provided the 17 T cell receptor beta chains below, sequenced in a study of T-cell memory formation after mild COVID-19. TCRdb redid the calling of the 5' RACE reads with MiXCR, one entry per CDR3 protein. Counted here are more than 300,000 distinct CDR3 sequences, around 13% occurring once; the ten biggest clones make up 22%. Material: PBMCs or a T cell subset sorted from them (not recorded which). All receptors derive from a man younger than 30 who had mild COVID-19 (a few samples of this study predate the infection). Cell type and time point are not known.

In its sample, this clonotype was seen a few times. V gene TRBV2 combines with J gene TRBJ2-1, with 9 bases matching TRBD2. Germline assignment: CDR1 SNHLY and CDR2 FYNNEI. This CDR3 has 15 residues. V gave up 5 bases and J gave up 4 bases; unmatched junction bases: 6. CDR3 loop: CASSRVAGVYNEQFF. Here the CDR3 DNA reads TGTGCCAGCAGTAGAGTAGCGGGGGTATACAATGAGCAGTTCTTC.

This chain joins TRBV9 and TRBJ2-7; D remains unclear. CDR1 is SGDLS, CDR2 YYNGEE, per germline. This CDR3 has 13 amino acids. Between the trimmed V and J ends, which lost 0 bases and 4 bases, there was a span of 8 bases. The CDR3 DNA is TGTGCCAGCAGCGTAGGAGGAGATTACGAGCAGTACTTC. It yields the protein CASSVGGDYEQYF. Full variable domain (remainder filled in from reference TRBV9 and TRBJ2-7): DSGVTQTPKHLITATGQRVTLRCSPRSGDLSVYWYQQSLDQGLQFLIQYYNGEERAKGNILERFSAQQFPDLHSELNLSSLELGDSALYFCASSVGGDYEQYFGPGTRLTVT.

The chain has TRBV18 and TRBJ2-6; tentatively, D is TRBD1 or TRBD2 (5 bases each). Germline lookup yields CDR1 KGHSH and CDR2 LQKENI. Trimming removed 1 base from V and 0 bases from J, with 7 bases in between. The CDR3 runs to 16 residues. The CDR3 sequence: CASSPRGNSGANVLTF. Written as DNA, the CDR3 is TGTGCCAGCTCACCACGGGGGAACTCTGGGGCCAACGTCCTGACTTTC.

The J gene is TRBJ2-2, the V gene TRBV6-5, with D tentatively TRBD2 (6 bases). Per germline, CDR1 MNHEY and CDR2 SVGAGI. Trimming pared 0 bases from V and 1 base from J, leaving 9 bases between. This CDR3 is built from 16 residues. The CDR3 spells CASSYSRGGNTGELFF. CDR3 nucleotide sequence: TGTGCCAGCAGTTACTCGAGGGGAGGGAACACCGGGGAGCTGTTTTTT.

V gene TRBV2 combines with J gene TRBJ2-6; D unresolved. CDR3 size: 14 residues. The ends were cut back, 10 bases at V and 0 bases at J, with 10 bases in the middle. The germline V gene has CDR1 SNHLY and CDR2 FYNNEI. The CDR3 sequence is CATTAFSGANVLTF. As DNA, the CDR3 is TGTGCCACCACAGCCTTCTCTGGGGCCAACGTCCTGACTTTC.

This clonotype showed up just a few times. This sequence joins TRBV6-5 and TRBJ1-2; the D is unclear. The CDR3 loop spans 14 amino acids. V lost 7 bases and J 2 bases, leaving 14 bases between the germline ends. Germline CDR1 reads MNHEY; CDR2 reads SVGAGI. CDR3 nucleotide sequence: TGTGCCAGCACCAGAAATTACGGGAACTATGGCTACACCTTC. The encoded protein is CASTRNYGNYGYTF.

This clonotype was counted between two and nine times. This sequence joins TRBV11-2 and TRBJ2-1; D not certain. CDR1 is SGHAT, CDR2 FQNNGV, per germline. This CDR3 has 17 residues. V lost 2 bases and J lost 0, with 14 bases in between. The CDR3 DNA sequence: TGTGCCAGCAGCTTATATAGCTTTTCCAGCTCCTACAATGAGCAGTTCTTC. Amino acid sequence: CASSLYSFSSSYNEQFF.

V is TRBV12-3 or TRBV12-4 and J is TRBJ1-1; D remains ambiguous. The CDR3 is 15 amino acids. Trimming took 2 bases from V and 3 from J, leaving 13 bases between them. As DNA, the CDR3 is TGTGCCAGCAGTTTAATAGGTAAGGGAGACACTGAAGCTTTCTTT. Its translation: CASSLIGKGDTEAFF.

The J gene is TRBJ2-5, the V gene TRBV6-5; 14 bases align to TRBD2. The CDR3 spans 14 residues. The trim removed 6 bases at V and 7 bases at J, leaving 4 bases unmatched. Germline V lookup: CDR1 MNHEY, CDR2 SVGAGI. The CDR3 sequence: CASRTSGGAGTQYF. The CDR3 bases are TGTGCCAGCAGGACTAGCGGGGGGGCGGGGACCCAGTACTTC.

In this sample, this clonotype turned up a few times. The CDR3 sequence is CASLPSGGGVQYF. CDR3 nucleotide sequence: TGTGCCAGCCTCCCCTCAGGGGGCGGCGTTCAGTACTTC. The rearrangement links TRBV11-1 to TRBJ2-4; 8 nucleotides align to TRBD1. The trim removed 8 bases at V and 11 bases at J, leaving 11 bases unmatched. The CDR3 spans 13 residues. Germline V gene sequence: CDR1 SGHAT, CDR2 FQDESV (reference sequence).

This clonotype has at least ten counts. The chain uses TRBV3-1 and TRBJ2-5; D is uncertain. The V gene lost 1 base and the J gene lost 5 bases, with 5 bases spanning the gap. The CDR3 consists of 12 residues. The germline CDR1 and CDR2 sequences are LGHDT and YNNKEL (reference sequence). For the CDR3, the DNA is TGTGCCAGCAGCCAAGTCAGGGAGACCCAGTACTTC. It specifies CASSQVRETQYF.

V usage is TRBV6-2 or TRBV6-3 and J usage is TRBJ1-6; 9 bases align to TRBD1. The CDR3 consists of 14 residues. V lost 7 bases to trimming and J lost 7 bases; unmatched junction nucleotides: 5. Germline values: CDR1 MNHEY, CDR2 SVGEGT. CDR3 DNA: TGTGCCAGCAACCCGGACAGGGGAAATTCACCCCTCCACTTT. Protein sequence: CASNPDRGNSPLHF.

This clonotype came up many times. CDR3 sequence reads: CASSLTGLLEQYF. CDR3 bases: TGTGCCAGCAGCTTAACGGGACTACTCGAGCAGTACTTC. The chain has TRBV7-2 and TRBJ2-7, with 7 bases fitting TRBD2. The germline V gene encodes CDR1 SGHTA and CDR2 FQGNSA. The CDR3 spans 13 residues. The J segment lost 6 bases and the V segment lost 2 bases, leaving 4 bases of the junction unmatched.

The chain carries TRBV7-3 and TRBJ2-1; TRBD2 agrees at 8 bases. Germline values: CDR1 SGHTA, CDR2 FQGTGA. The CDR3 extends over 19 amino acids. The V and J ends lost 2 bases and 0 bases, in that order; junction bases with no gene match: 12. The CDR3, as DNA: TGTGCCAGCAGCTTAGAGGTCGGAGCGGGGGACCCCTCCTACAATGAGCAGTTCTTC. Translated: CASSLEVGAGDPSYNEQFF.

This clonotype has just a few counts. The V gene is TRBV6-2 or TRBV6-3, the J gene TRBJ2-1; the match to TRBD2 covers 12 bases. The germline CDR1 and CDR2 sequences are MNHEY and SVGEGT. The V segment lost 0 bases and the J segment 4 bases; nucleotides outside the gene matches: 4. The CDR3 consists of 17 residues. In DNA form, the CDR3 reads TGTGCCAGCAGTTACTCGAAAACTAGCGGGGGGTACAATGAGCAGTTCTTC. It codes for CASSYSKTSGGYNEQFF.

Only a few counts were recorded for this clonotype. The chain carries TRBV7-8 and TRBJ2-5; D ambiguous. V lost 5 bases and J lost 4, with 20 bases in between. The length of the CDR3 is 16 residues. The germline gives CDR1 SGHVS, CDR2 FQNEAQ. The DNA for the CDR3 is TGTGCCAGCAGCCCGTCAATGGCTGCGTGGCCAGAGACCCAGTACTTC. Translation gives CASSPSMAAWPETQYF.

This clonotype turned up a few times. This chain's CDR3 is CASTGQTNYGYTF. CDR3 nucleotides: TGTGCCAGCACCGGACAGACTAACTATGGCTACACCTTC. The gene calls are TRBV6-5 and TRBJ1-2; weak D call: TRBD1 (6 bases). The V and J ends lost 7 bases and 0 bases respectively, with 9 bases between them. This CDR3 is 13 amino acids long. Germline values: CDR1 MNHEY, CDR2 SVGAGI.